This T cell receptor beta chain comes out of a study of shared clonotypes between healthy human individuals. Regarding the study as a whole: A generally larger estimated richness was seen in naive subsets than in memory subsets. Investigators collected only blood, and repertoires in tissues likely differ.

Concerning this clone: The target antigen is unknown.

Between the trimmed V and J ends, which lost 0 bases and 1 base, there was a span of 14 bases. Looked up from germline, CDR1 is LNHNV and CDR2 is YYDKDF (reference sequence). The CDR3 sequence is 17 residues long. How the authors handled the data: Junction-only sequences without quality scores were provided by ImmunoSEQ, so filtering was different. TCRdb's table, derived via immunoSEQ multiplex PCR, lists solely in-frame clones and lacks some. V and J calls and clone size come straight from that table; D and trimming were deduced from the DNA. The table includes approximately 1.5 million clones, 95% to 99% detected once.

The origin of this receptor is a man in his thirties or forties in good health. The J gene is TRBJ2-3, the V gene TRBV15; possibly TRBD2 for D (6 bases). The specimen sequenced was naive CD4+ T cells sorted from blood. Documented subset: CD45RA+ positively selected. CDR3 sequence: CATSRDPVDYRTDTQYF. The CDR3, as DNA: TGTGCCACCAGCAGAGATCCGGTGGACTATCGCACAGATACGCAGTATTTT.